A single T cell receptor (beta chain) is shown here with its context. The sample is drawn from a study of shared clonotypes between healthy human individuals. Using immunoSEQ multiplex PCR, the repertoire was profiled, and TCRdb retains in-frame clones only, with some absent. The data hold over a million clones, with around 76% observed a single time. This CDR3 is built from 16 residues. With 5 bases removed from V and 7 bases from J, the gap between germline ends came to 18 bases. CDR1 is SGHTA and CDR2 is FQGTGA in the germline V gene. The sequence derives from a man younger than 35 in good health. Specimen: memory CD4+ T cells sorted from blood. Subset here: CD45RA-negative fraction. The chain joins TRBV7-3 to TRBJ1-6; D is ambiguous. CDR3 protein: CASSLVGLSENSPLHF. The DNA of the CDR3 is TGTGCCAGCAGCCTCGTAGGACTCTCGGAAAATTCACCCCTCCACTTT. The variable domain in full, completed from reference TRBV7-3 and TRBJ1-6, reads GAGVSQTPSNKVTEKGKYVELRCDPISGHTALYWYRQSLGQGPEFLIYFQGTGAADDSGLPNDRFFAVRPEGSVSTLKIQRTERGDSAVYLCASSLVGLSENSPLHFGNGTRLTVT.